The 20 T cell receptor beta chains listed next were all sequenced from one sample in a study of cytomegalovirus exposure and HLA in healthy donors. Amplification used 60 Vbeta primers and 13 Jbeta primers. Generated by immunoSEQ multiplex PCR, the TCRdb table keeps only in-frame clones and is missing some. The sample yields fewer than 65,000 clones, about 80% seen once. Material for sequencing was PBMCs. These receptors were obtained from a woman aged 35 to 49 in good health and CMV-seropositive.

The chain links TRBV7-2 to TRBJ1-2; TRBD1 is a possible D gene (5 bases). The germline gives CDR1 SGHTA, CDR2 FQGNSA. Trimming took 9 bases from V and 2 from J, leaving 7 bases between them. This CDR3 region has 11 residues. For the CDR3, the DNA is TGTGCCAGTGGGGGGAACTATGGCTACACCTTC. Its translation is CASGGNYGYTF.

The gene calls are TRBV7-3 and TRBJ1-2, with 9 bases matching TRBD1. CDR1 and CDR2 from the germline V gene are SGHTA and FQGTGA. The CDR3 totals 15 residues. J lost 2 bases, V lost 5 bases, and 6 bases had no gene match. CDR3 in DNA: TGTGCCAGCAGCACGCACGGGACAGGGAACTATGGCTACACCTTC. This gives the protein CASSTHGTGNYGYTF.

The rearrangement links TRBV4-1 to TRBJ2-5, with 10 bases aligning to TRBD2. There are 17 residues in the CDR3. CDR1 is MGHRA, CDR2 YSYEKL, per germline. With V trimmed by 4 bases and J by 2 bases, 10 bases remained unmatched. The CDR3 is CASSPWGVAGGQETQYF. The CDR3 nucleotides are TGCGCCAGCAGCCCCTGGGGGGTAGCGGGGGGTCAAGAGACCCAGTACTTC.

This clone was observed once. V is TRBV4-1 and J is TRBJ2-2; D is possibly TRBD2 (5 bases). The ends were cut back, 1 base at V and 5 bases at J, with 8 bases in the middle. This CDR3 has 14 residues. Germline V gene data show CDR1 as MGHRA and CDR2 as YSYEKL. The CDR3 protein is CASSQGEGTGELFF. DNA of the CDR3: TGCGCCAGCAGCCAAGGTGAGGGAACCGGGGAGCTGTTTTTT.

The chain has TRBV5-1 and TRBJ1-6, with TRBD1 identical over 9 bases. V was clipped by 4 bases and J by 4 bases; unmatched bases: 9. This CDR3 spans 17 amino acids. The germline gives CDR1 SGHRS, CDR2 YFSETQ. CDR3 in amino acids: CASSLGQGRGYNSPLHF. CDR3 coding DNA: TGCGCCAGCAGCCTGGGACAGGGAAGGGGATATAATTCACCCCTCCACTTT.

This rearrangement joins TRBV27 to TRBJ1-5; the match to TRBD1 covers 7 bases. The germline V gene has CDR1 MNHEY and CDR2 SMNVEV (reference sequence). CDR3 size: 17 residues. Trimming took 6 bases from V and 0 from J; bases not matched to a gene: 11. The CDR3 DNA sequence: TGTGCCAGCAGCCCGACAGGGATACGTTATAGCAATCAGCCCCAGCATTTT. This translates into CASSPTGIRYSNQPQHF.

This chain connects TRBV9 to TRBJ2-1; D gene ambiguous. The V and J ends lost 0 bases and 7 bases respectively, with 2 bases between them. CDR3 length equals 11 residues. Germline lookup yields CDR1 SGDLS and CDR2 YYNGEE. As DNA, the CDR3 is TGTGCCAGCAGCGTAGCTAATGAGCAGTTCTTC. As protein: CASSVANEQFF.

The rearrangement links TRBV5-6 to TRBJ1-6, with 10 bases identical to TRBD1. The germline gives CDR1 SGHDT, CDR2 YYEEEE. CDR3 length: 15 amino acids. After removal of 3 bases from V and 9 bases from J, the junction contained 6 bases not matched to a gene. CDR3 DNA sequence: TGTGCCAGCAGCTCTCCTGACAGGGGGCGTTCACCCCTCCACTTT. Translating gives CASSSPDRGRSPLHF.

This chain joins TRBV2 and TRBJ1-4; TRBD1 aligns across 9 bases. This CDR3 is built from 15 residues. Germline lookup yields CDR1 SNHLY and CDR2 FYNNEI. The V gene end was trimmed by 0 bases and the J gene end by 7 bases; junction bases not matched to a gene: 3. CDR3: CASSEAGTGSEKLFF. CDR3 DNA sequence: TGTGCCAGCAGTGAAGCTGGGACAGGGTCTGAAAAACTGTTTTTT.

The CDR3 loop is CASSNMAGVVEAFF. CDR3 coding DNA: TGTGCCAGCAGCAATATGGCCGGGGTGGTTGAAGCTTTCTTT. This chain links TRBV21-1 with TRBJ1-1. TRBV21-1 is designated a pseudogene. The length of the CDR3 is 14 residues.

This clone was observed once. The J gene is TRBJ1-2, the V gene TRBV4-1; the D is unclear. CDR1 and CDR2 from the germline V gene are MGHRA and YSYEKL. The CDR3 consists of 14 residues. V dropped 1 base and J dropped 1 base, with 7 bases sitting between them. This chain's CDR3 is CASSQVGSNYGYTF. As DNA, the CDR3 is TGCGCCAGCAGCCAAGTTGGCAGTAACTATGGCTACACCTTC.

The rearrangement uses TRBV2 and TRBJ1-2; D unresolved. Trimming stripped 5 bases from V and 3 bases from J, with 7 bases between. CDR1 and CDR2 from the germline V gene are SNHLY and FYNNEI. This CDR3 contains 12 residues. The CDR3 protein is CASSRVDYGYTF. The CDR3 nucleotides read TGTGCCAGCAGTCGGGTTGACTATGGCTACACCTTC.

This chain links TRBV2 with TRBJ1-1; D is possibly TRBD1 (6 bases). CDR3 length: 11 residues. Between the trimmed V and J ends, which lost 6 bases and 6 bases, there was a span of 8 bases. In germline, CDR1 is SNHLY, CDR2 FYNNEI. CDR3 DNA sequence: TGTGCCAGCAGACAGGGACCTGAAGCTTTCTTT. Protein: CASRQGPEAFF.

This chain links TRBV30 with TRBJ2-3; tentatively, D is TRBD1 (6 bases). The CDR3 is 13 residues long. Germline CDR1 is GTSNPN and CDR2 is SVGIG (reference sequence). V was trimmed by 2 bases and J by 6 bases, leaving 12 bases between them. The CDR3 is CAWSPRDIDTQYF. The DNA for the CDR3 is TGTGCCTGGAGTCCCCGGGACATCGATACGCAGTATTTT.

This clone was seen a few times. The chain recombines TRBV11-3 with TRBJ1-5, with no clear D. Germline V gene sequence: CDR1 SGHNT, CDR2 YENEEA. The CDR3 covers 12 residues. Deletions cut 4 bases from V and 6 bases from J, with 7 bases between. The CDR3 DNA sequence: TGTGCCAGCAGCTGGAGAAGTCAGCCCCAGCATTTT. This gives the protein CASSWRSQPQHF.

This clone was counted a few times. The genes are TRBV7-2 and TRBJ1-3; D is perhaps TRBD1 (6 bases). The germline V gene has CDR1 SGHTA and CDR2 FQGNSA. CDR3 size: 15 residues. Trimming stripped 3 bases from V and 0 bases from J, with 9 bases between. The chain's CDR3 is CASSLSGVSGNTIYF. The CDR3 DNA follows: TGTGCCAGCAGCTTGTCAGGGGTCTCTGGAAACACCATATATTTT. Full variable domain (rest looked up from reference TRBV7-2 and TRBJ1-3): GAGVSQSPSNKVTEKGKDVELRCDPISGHTALYWYRQSLGQGLEFLIYFQGNSAPDKSGLPSDRFSAERTGGSVSTLTIQRTQQEDSAVYLCASSLSGVSGNTIYFGEGSWLTVV.

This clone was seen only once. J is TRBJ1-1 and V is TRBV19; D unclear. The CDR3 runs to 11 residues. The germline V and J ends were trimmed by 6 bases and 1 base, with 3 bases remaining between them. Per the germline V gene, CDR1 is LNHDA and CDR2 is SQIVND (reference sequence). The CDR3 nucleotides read TGTGCCAGTAGACAGAACACTGAAGCTTTCTTT. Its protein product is CASRQNTEAFF.

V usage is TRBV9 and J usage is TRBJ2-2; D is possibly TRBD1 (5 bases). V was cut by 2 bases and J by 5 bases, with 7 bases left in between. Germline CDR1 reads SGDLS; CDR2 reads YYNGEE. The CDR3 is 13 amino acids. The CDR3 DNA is TGTGCCAGCAGCGTCAGGACAACCGGGGAGCTGTTTTTT. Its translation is CASSVRTTGELFF. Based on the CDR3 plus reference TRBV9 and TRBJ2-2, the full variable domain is DSGVTQTPKHLITATGQRVTLRCSPRSGDLSVYWYQQSLDQGLQFLIQYYNGEERAKGNILERFSAQQFPDLHSELNLSSLELGDSALYFCASSVRTTGELFFGEGSRLTVL.

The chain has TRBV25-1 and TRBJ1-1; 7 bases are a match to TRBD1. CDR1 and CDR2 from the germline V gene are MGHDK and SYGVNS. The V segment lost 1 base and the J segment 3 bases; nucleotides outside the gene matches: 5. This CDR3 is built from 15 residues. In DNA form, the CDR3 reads TGTGCCAGCAGTGAATCAAAAGGGGGCTACACTGAAGCTTTCTTT. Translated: CASSESKGGYTEAFF.

The CDR3, as DNA: TGTGCCAGCAGCTCGCAGGGGATCACTAACTATGGCTACACCTTC. Protein product: CASSSQGITNYGYTF. The chain recombines TRBV7-2 with TRBJ1-2, with D maybe TRBD1 (6 bases). Germline V gives CDR1 SGHTA, CDR2 FQGNSA. This CDR3 is built from 15 residues. The V end lost 4 bases, the J end lost 0 bases, and 12 bases lay between the germline ends.